This note documents a single T cell receptor (beta chain) sequence. Its antigen is not known. Other DNA sequences within the sample encode an identical CDR3. The data are from a study of shared clonotypes between healthy human individuals. Findings of the study overall: Naive CD4 clonotypes were shared across several donors at about 5.2%.

Clones were read by immunoSEQ multiplex PCR, and TCRdb kept only the in-frame ones, dropping some. The repertoire holds hundreds of thousands of clones, with roughly 73% as singletons. Source material: memory CD4+ T cells sorted from blood. Subset noted: CD45RA-negative fraction. This sequence originates from a woman under 40 in good health.

The CDR3 DNA reads TGTGCCAGCAGTTTACGGGGGAGAAATCAGCCCCAGCATTTT. The encoded protein is CASSLRGRNQPQHF. The chain links TRBV27 to TRBJ1-5; D might be TRBD1 (5 bases). The CDR3 spans 14 residues. Germline values: CDR1 MNHEY, CDR2 SMNVEV (reference sequence). V lost 2 bases and J 4 bases, leaving 9 bases between the germline ends.